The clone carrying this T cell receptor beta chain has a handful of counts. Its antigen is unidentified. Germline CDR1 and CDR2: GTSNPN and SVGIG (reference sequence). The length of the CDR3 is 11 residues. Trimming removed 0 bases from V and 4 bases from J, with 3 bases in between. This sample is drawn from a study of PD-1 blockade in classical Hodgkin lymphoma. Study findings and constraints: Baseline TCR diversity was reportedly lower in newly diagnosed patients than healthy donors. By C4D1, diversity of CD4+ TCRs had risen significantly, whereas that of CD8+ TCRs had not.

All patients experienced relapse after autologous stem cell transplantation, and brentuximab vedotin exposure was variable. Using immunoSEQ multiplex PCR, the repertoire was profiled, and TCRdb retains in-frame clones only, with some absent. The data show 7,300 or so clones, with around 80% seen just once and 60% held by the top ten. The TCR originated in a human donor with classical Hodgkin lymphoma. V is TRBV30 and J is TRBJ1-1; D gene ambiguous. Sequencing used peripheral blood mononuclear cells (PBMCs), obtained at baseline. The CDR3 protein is CAWSVGTEAFF. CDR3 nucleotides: TGTGCCTGGAGTGTCGGCACTGAAGCTTTCTTT.